The entry below gives a single T cell receptor beta chain sequence along with its context. Original processing methods: Estimation of nucleated cell counts was performed using reference gene primer amplification. Sequencing was performed with immunoSEQ multiplex PCR; in TCRdb, only in-frame clones are kept and a portion is missing. From that table come the V and J calls and clone size; the DNA was used to work out D and trimming. Here the sample spans about 120,000 clones, more than 75% being singletons. These data originate in a study of blood T cell repertoires in COVID-19. Study-wide background: Whether acute or convalescent, the COVID-19 samples came from the United States, Italy and Spain. Sample material is recorded as cDNA or gDNA derived from T cells, B-cell-depleted T cells, or PBMCs.

CDR3 size: 13 residues. Germline V gene lookup returns CDR1 SQVTM and CDR2 ANQGSEA. V trimming: 8 bases; J trimming: 4 bases; junction bases outside the gene matches: 4. The J gene is TRBJ2-7, the V gene TRBV29-1, with 14 positions matching TRBD2. This receptor was taken from a man aged 50 to 59 with acute or convalescent COVID-19. Sequencing was performed on peripheral blood. Here the CDR3 DNA reads TGCAGCTTTGGGACTAGCGGGAGTTACGAGCAGTACTTC. It yields the protein CSFGTSGSYEQYF.